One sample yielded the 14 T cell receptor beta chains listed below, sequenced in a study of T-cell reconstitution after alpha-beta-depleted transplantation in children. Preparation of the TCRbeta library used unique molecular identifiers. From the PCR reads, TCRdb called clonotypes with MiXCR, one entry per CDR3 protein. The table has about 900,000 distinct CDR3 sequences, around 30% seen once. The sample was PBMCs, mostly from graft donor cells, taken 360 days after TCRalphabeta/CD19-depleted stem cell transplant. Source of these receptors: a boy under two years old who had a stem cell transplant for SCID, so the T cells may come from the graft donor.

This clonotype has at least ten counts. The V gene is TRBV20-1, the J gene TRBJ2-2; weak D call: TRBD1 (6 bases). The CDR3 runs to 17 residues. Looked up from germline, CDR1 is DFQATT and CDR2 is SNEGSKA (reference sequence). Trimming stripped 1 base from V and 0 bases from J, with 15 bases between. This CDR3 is CSARVGYGTSNTGELFF. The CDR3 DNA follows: TGCAGTGCTAGAGTGGGGTACGGGACATCGAACACCGGGGAGCTGTTTTTT.

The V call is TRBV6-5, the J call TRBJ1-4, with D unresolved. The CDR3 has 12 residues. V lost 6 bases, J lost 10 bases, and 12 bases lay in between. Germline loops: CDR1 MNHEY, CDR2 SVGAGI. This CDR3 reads CASSPRVGKLFF. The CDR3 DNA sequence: TGTGCCAGCAGCCCCCGGGTAGGAAAACTGTTTTTT.

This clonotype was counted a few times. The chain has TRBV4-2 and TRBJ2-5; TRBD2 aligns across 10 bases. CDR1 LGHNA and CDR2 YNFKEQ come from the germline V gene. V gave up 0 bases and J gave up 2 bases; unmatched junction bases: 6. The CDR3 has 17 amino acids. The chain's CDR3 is CASSQDGSGGVQETQYF. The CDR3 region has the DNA TGTGCCAGCAGCCAAGATGGGAGCGGGGGGGTTCAAGAGACCCAGTACTTC.

The DNA for the CDR3 is TGTGCCAGCAGCCCCCGGGGATTTAACTATGGCTACACCTTC. Encoded protein: CASSPRGFNYGYTF. V is TRBV12-3 or TRBV12-4 and J is TRBJ1-2; D uncertain. The germline V and J ends were trimmed by 6 bases and 1 base, with 12 bases remaining between them. This CDR3 is 14 amino acids long.

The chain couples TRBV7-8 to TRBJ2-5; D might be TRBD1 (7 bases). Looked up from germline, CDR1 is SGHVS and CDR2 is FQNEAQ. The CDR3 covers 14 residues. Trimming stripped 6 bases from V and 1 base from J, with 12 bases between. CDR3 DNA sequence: TGTGCCAGCAGTCCAGGGGGGCGCCAAGAGACCCAGTACTTC. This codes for CASSPGGRQETQYF.

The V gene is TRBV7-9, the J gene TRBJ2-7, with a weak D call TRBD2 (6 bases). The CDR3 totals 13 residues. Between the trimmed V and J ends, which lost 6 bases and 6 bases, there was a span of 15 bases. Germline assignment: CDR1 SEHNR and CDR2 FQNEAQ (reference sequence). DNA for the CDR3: TGTGCCAGCAGATTCATCGGGAGTCCCGAGCAGTACTTC. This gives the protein CASRFIGSPEQYF.

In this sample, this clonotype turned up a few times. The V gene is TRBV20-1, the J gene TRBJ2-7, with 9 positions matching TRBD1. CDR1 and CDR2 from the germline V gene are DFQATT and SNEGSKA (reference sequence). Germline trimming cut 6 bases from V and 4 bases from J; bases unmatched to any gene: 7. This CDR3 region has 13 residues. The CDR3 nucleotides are TGCAGTGCGGAAGGACAGGGGAAGTACGAGCAGTACTTC. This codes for CSAEGQGKYEQYF.

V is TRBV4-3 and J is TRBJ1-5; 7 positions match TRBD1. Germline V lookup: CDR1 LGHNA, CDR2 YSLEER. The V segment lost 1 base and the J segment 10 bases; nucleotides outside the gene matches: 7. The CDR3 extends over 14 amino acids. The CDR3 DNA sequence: TGCGCCAGCAGCCAAGGACAGGGAGTGGGCCCCCAGCATTTT. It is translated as CASSQGQGVGPQHF.

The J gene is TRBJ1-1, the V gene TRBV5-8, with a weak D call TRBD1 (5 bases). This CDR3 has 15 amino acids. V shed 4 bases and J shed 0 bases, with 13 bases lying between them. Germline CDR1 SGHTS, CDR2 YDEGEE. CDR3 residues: CASSRRQRMNTEAFF. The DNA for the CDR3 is TGTGCCAGCAGCCGCAGACAGAGGATGAACACTGAAGCTTTCTTT.

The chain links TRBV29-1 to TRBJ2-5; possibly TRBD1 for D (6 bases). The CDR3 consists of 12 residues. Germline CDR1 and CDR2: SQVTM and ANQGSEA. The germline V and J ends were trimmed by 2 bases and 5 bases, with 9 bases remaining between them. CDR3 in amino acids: CSVERGGETQYF. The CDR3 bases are TGCAGCGTTGAACGAGGGGGTGAGACCCAGTACTTC.

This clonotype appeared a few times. The CDR3 DNA reads as TGCAGTGCTATAGAGAAGGGTCTCTCCTACGAGCAGTACTTC. This encodes CSAIEKGLSYEQYF. V and J are TRBV20-1 and TRBJ2-7; D gene ambiguous. Germline V gene lookup returns CDR1 DFQATT and CDR2 SNEGSKA (reference sequence). The CDR3 length is 14 residues. Trimming removed 4 bases from V and 0 bases from J, with 13 bases in between.

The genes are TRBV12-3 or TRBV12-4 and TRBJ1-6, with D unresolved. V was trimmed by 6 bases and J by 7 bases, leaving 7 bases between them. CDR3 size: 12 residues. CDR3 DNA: TGTGCCAGCAGGTTCGGAAATTCACCCCTCCACTTT. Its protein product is CASRFGNSPLHF.

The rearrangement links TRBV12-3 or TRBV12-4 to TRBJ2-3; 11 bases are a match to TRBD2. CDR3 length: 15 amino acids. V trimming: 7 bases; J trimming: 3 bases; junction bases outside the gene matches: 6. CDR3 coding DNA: TGTGCCAGCACCTTAGCGGGGGGGCCAACAGATACGCAGTATTTT. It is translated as CASTLAGGPTDTQYF.

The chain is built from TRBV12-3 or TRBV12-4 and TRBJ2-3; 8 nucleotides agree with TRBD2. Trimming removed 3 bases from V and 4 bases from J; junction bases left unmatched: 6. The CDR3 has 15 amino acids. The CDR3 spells CASSFWAGGADTQYF. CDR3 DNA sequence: TGTGCCAGCAGTTTTTGGGCGGGGGGTGCAGATACGCAGTATTTT.